This T cell receptor (beta chain) originates from a study of T cell changes during pregnancy in multiple sclerosis. Assay used: immunoSEQ multiplex PCR; TCRdb lists only in-frame clones, some missing. Here the sample spans about 50,000 clones, approximately 93% being singletons. The CDR3 loop spans 14 amino acids. Per the germline V gene, CDR1 is LNHDA and CDR2 is SQIVND (reference sequence). The V and J ends lost 3 bases and 0 bases respectively, with 6 bases between them. V is TRBV19 and J is TRBJ1-5; D unclear. The sequence was collected from a female donor with multiple sclerosis, enrolled in a pregnancy study. The sample was CD4+ T cells from peripheral blood mononuclear cells, taken in the third trimester of pregnancy. Written as DNA, the CDR3 is TGTGCCAGTAGTATTCGTTATAGCAATCAGCCCCAGCATTTT. It codes for CASSIRYSNQPQHF.